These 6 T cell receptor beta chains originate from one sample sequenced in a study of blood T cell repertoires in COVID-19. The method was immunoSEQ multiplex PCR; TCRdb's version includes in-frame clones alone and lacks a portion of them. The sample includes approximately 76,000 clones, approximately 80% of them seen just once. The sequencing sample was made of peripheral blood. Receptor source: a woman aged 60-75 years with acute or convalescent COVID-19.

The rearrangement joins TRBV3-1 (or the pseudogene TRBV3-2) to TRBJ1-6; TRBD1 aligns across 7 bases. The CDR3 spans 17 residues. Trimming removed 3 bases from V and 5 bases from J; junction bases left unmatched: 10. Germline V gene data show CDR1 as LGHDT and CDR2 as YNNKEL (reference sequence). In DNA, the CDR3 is TGTGCCAGCAGCCACCAACAGGGGAATTTAAATAATTCACCCCTCCACTTT. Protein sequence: CASSHQQGNLNNSPLHF.

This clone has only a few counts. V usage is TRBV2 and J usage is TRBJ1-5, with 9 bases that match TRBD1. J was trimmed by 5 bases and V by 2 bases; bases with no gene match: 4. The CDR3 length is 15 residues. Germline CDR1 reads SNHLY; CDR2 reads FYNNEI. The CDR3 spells CASSETGGSHQPQHF. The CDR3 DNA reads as TGTGCCAGCAGTGAAACAGGGGGCAGCCATCAGCCCCAGCATTTT.

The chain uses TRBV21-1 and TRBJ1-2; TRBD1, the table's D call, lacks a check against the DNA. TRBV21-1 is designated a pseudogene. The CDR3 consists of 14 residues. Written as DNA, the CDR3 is TGTGCCAGCAGCAAAGGGGGCAAATTTGATGGCTACACCTTC. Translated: CASSKGGKFDGYTF.

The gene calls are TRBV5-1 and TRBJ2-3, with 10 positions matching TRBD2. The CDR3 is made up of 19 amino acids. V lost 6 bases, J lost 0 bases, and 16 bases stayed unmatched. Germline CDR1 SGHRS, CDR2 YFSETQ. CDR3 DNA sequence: TGCGCCAGCAAAATCCTAGCGGGGGAGACCGGGGTTAGCACAGATACGCAGTATTTT. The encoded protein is CASKILAGETGVSTDTQYF.

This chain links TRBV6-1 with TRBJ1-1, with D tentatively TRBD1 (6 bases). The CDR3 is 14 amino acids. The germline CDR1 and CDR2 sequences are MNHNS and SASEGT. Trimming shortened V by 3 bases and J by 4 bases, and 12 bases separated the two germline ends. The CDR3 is CASSEAGVGTEAFF. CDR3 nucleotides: TGTGCCAGCAGTGAGGCAGGGGTGGGCACTGAAGCTTTCTTT.

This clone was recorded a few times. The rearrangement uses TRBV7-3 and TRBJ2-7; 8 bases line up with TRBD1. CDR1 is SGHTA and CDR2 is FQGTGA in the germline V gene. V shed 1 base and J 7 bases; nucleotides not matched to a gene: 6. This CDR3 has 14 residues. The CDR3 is CASSLSPRTGEQYF. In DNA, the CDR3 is TGTGCCAGCAGCTTAAGCCCTAGGACAGGGGAGCAGTACTTC.